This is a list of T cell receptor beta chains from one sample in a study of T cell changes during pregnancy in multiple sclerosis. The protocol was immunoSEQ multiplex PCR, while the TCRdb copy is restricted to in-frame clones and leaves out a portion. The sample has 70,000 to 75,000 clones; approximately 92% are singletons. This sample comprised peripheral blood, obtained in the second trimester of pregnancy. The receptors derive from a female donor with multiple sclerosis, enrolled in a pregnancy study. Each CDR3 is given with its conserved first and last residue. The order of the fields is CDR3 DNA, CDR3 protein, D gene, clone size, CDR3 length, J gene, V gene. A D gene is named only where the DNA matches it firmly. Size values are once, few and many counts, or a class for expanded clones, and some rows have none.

DNA: TGTGCCAGCAGCCGAACCGGGACAGCCTACGAGCAGTACTTC; CDR3: CASSRTGTAYEQYF; D: TRBD1; size: once; length: 14; J: TRBJ2-7; V: TRBV28
DNA: TGTGCCAGCAGGCCTAGCGGGGGGGGCACCGGGGAGCTGTTTTTT; CDR3: CASRPSGGGTGELFF; D: TRBD2; size: once; length: 15; J: TRBJ2-2; V: TRBV7-2
DNA: TGCGCCAGCAGCCCGGGTTTGCTTTTCTTGAAGACAGGTCGGGGCTACACCTTC; CDR3: CASSPGLLFLKTGRGYTF; D: .; size: .; length: 18; J: TRBJ1-2; V: TRBV5-1
DNA: TGTGCCAGCAGTTACTCGACGGTGACGGGATGGGGCTACACCTTC; CDR3: CASSYSTVTGWGYTF; D: .; size: .; length: 15; J: TRBJ1-2; V: TRBV6-5
DNA: TGTGCCAGCAGCACTGGACAGGGGGACACTGAAGCTTTCTTT; CDR3: CASSTGQGDTEAFF; D: TRBD1; size: once; length: 14; J: TRBJ1-1; V: TRBV7-2
DNA: TGTGCCAGCAGCTTGGCACTAGCGGGGCTCCAAGAGACCCAGTACTTC; CDR3: CASSLALAGLQETQYF; D: TRBD2; size: .; length: 16; J: TRBJ2-5; V: TRBV5-6
DNA: TGTGCCAGCAGCTTACGAACACAGGGTAGAAGCAATCAGCCCCAGCATTTT; CDR3: CASSLRTQGRSNQPQHF; D: .; size: .; length: 17; J: TRBJ1-5; V: TRBV11-3
DNA: TGTGCCAGCAGCTTAGGGGCGGGAGGGCCCAATGAGCAGTTCTTC; CDR3: CASSLGAGGPNEQFF; D: TRBD2; size: .; length: 15; J: TRBJ2-1; V: TRBV7-2
DNA: TGTGCCAGCTCACCAAAGACTAGCGGGCGGCCCGGAACCGTTCGTGGCTCCTACAATGAGCAGTTCTTC; CDR3: CASSPKTSGRPGTVRGSYNEQFF; D: TRBD2; size: .; length: 23; J: TRBJ2-1; V: TRBV18
DNA: TGCGCCAGCAGCCAAGATCCGACAGGGGCGAATAATTCACCCCTCCACTTT; CDR3: CASSQDPTGANNSPLHF; D: TRBD1; size: .; length: 17; J: TRBJ1-6; V: TRBV4-1
DNA: TGTGCCAGTAGTGGCATACATGAAAAACTGTTTTTT; CDR3: CASSGIHEKLFF; D: .; size: .; length: 12; J: TRBJ1-4; V: TRBV19
DNA: TGCGCCAGCAGCCTGGATTTGGCAGGGTCCACTGAAGCTTTCTTT; CDR3: CASSLDLAGSTEAFF; D: .; size: .; length: 15; J: TRBJ1-1; V: TRBV5-1
DNA: TGCGCCAGCAGCCACGGAGGACGAGCGATCGATGAGCAGTTCTTC; CDR3: CASSHGGRAIDEQFF; D: .; size: .; length: 15; J: TRBJ2-1; V: TRBV4-3
DNA: TGCGCCAGCAGCCAGGGGACAGGGAAGAACTATGGCTACACCTTC; CDR3: CASSQGTGKNYGYTF; D: TRBD1; size: once; length: 15; J: TRBJ1-2; V: TRBV4-3
DNA: TGTGCCAGCAGTGCGGGGAATGAATTTGGCTACACCTTC; CDR3: CASSAGNEFGYTF; D: .; size: .; length: 13; J: TRBJ1-2; V: TRBV28
DNA: TGTGCCAGCAGTTCCGGACAGATAAACACTGAAGCTTTCTTT; CDR3: CASSSGQINTEAFF; D: .; size: .; length: 14; J: TRBJ1-1; V: TRBV6-5
DNA: TGTGCCAGCAGTGTAAGGGGGAACACTGAAGCTTTCTTT; CDR3: CASSVRGNTEAFF; D: .; size: .; length: 13; J: TRBJ1-1; V: TRBV6-4
DNA: TGTGCCAGCAGCTTGGCAGGGGTTGGAAACACCATATATTTT; CDR3: CASSLAGVGNTIYF; D: .; size: .; length: 14; J: TRBJ1-3; V: TRBV5-6
DNA: TGTGCCAGCAGTGCCCCGGGACTAGCGGATTTCACAGATACGCAGTATTTT; CDR3: CASSAPGLADFTDTQYF; D: TRBD2; size: .; length: 17; J: TRBJ2-3; V: TRBV2
DNA: TGTGCCAGCAGTTTCTCCCTGGGGGACAGCCCCTACGAGCAGTACTTC; CDR3: CASSFSLGDSPYEQYF; D: TRBD1; size: .; length: 16; J: TRBJ2-7; V: TRBV27
DNA: TGTGCCAGCAGCCGTCAACAGGGCAATGAGCAGTTCTTC; CDR3: CASSRQQGNEQFF; D: .; size: few; length: 13; J: TRBJ2-1; V: TRBV21-1
DNA: .; CDR3: CASSLFLSKKTGRTGELFF; D: .; size: .; length: 19; J: TRBJ2-2; V: TRBV27
DNA: TGTGCCAGCAGTGCCGTTGGGGGGGGCGAGCAGTACTTC; CDR3: CASSAVGGGEQYF; D: TRBD2; size: .; length: 13; J: TRBJ2-7; V: TRBV2
DNA: TGTGCCAGCAGCCACCTGAGGACTAGCGGGGGGGTAGATACGCAGTATTTT; CDR3: CASSHLRTSGGVDTQYF; D: TRBD2; size: once; length: 17; J: TRBJ2-3; V: TRBV7-2
DNA: TGTGCCAGTAGTGCAGGAGGTTATAATTCACCCCTCCACTTT; CDR3: CASSAGGYNSPLHF; D: .; size: .; length: 14; J: TRBJ1-6; V: TRBV19
DNA: TGTGCCAGCACCCCGGGTGGCCCCCAGCATTTT; CDR3: CASTPGGPQHF; D: .; size: .; length: 11; J: TRBJ1-5; V: TRBV28
DNA: TGTGCCAGCTCCTCAGCGGGGGGAAACACAGATACGCAGTATTTT; CDR3: CASSSAGGNTDTQYF; D: TRBD2; size: .; length: 15; J: TRBJ2-3; V: TRBV7-8
DNA: TGTGCCACCAGCAGAGGACAGTCCGTGGACTATGGCTACACCTTC; CDR3: CATSRGQSVDYGYTF; D: .; size: .; length: 15; J: TRBJ1-2; V: TRBV15
DNA: TGTGCCAGCACCGAGACAGGGAAATCCCTCCACTTT; CDR3: CASTETGKSLHF; D: TRBD1; size: .; length: 12; J: TRBJ1-6; V: TRBV5-6
DNA: TGTGCCAGCAGTTTGCTACGGTCGCTAGATACGCAGTATTTT; CDR3: CASSLLRSLDTQYF; D: .; size: .; length: 14; J: TRBJ2-3; V: TRBV6-6
DNA: TGCAGCGCTCGGACAGGGGATTCTTCGCAGCAGTACTTC; CDR3: CSARTGDSSQQYF; D: TRBD1; size: .; length: 13; J: TRBJ2-7; V: TRBV29-1
DNA: TGTGCCAGCAGTAGAACCGGGACAGGGGCGAGCTCCTATAATTCACCCCTCCACTTT; CDR3: CASSRTGTGASSYNSPLHF; D: TRBD1; size: .; length: 19; J: TRBJ1-6; V: TRBV28
DNA: TGTGCCAGCAGCTTAGGAACCGGGGGTATTGTTGGCTACACCTTC; CDR3: CASSLGTGGIVGYTF; D: .; size: .; length: 15; J: TRBJ1-2; V: TRBV13
DNA: TGTGCCAGCTCTCGAGGTGGGGGCCATACCCTTAGCACAGATACGCAGTATTTT; CDR3: CASSRGGGHTLSTDTQYF; D: .; size: .; length: 18; J: TRBJ2-3; V: TRBV18
DNA: TGTGCCACCCAGGGAAGCTCCTACAATGAGCAGTTCTTC; CDR3: CATQGSSYNEQFF; D: .; size: .; length: 13; J: TRBJ2-1; V: TRBV28
DNA: TGTGCCAGCGACAAATCCGGGACAGGGCTTTCCCTCCACTTT; CDR3: CASDKSGTGLSLHF; D: TRBD1; size: few; length: 14; J: TRBJ1-6; V: TRBV9
DNA: TGCGCCAGCAGTATTGGCTCTCTCTTCAGAGGAGCGGATGGCTACACCTTC; CDR3: CASSIGSLFRGADGYTF; D: .; size: .; length: 17; J: TRBJ1-2; V: TRBV5-1
DNA: TGTGCTGCACAAGTGAGGGTCCCCTACGAGCAGTACTTC; CDR3: CAAQVRVPYEQYF; D: .; size: .; length: 13; J: TRBJ2-7; V: TRBV30
DNA: TGTGCCAGCAGCCCATCCTCGGGGGTAGCGTTCCAAGAGACCCAGTACTTC; CDR3: CASSPSSGVAFQETQYF; D: .; size: .; length: 17; J: TRBJ2-5; V: TRBV7-9
DNA: TGTGCCAGCAGTCAAACAGGGCTGGGGAACACTGAAGCTTTCTTT; CDR3: CASSQTGLGNTEAFF; D: .; size: .; length: 15; J: TRBJ1-1; V: TRBV27
DNA: TGTGCCAGCAGACCCCATCCCGGGGGTGGAGAGACCCAGTACTTC; CDR3: CASRPHPGGGETQYF; D: .; size: .; length: 15; J: TRBJ2-5; V: TRBV6-1
DNA: TGTGCCAGCAGCACGAGGACAGGGCCGGCTCAGCCCCAGCATTTT; CDR3: CASSTRTGPAQPQHF; D: TRBD1; size: .; length: 15; J: TRBJ1-5; V: TRBV5-5
DNA: TGCGCCAGCAGCCACACCAGGGCATTCAACTATGGCTACACCTTC; CDR3: CASSHTRAFNYGYTF; D: .; size: .; length: 15; J: TRBJ1-2; V: TRBV4-3
DNA: TGTGCCAGCAGATCTAGCGGGAGGAGCTCCTACAATGAGCAGTTCTTC; CDR3: CASRSSGRSSYNEQFF; D: TRBD2; size: .; length: 16; J: TRBJ2-1; V: TRBV7-3
DNA: TGTGCCAGCAGCACGGAGGGAGGCGGGACAGATACGCAGTATTTT; CDR3: CASSTEGGGTDTQYF; D: .; size: .; length: 15; J: TRBJ2-3; V: TRBV7-9
DNA: TGTGCCAGCAGTTTATGGACAGATGAAGCTTTCTTT; CDR3: CASSLWTDEAFF; D: .; size: .; length: 12; J: TRBJ1-1; V: TRBV28
DNA: TGTGCCACCAACTCCTACAATGAGCAGTTCTTC; CDR3: CATNSYNEQFF; D: .; size: once; length: 11; J: TRBJ2-1; V: TRBV28
DNA: TGTGCCAGCTCACCACTGGGGGTAACTAGCGGGATGCAAGAGACCCAGTACTTC; CDR3: CASSPLGVTSGMQETQYF; D: TRBD2; size: .; length: 18; J: TRBJ2-5; V: TRBV18
DNA: TGTGCCAGCAGCTCCTACCCGACAGGGGGAAATTCACCCCTCCACTTT; CDR3: CASSSYPTGGNSPLHF; D: TRBD1; size: few; length: 16; J: TRBJ1-6; V: TRBV7-9
DNA: TGTGCCAGCAGAACGACTTTGGGCACCGGGGAGCTGTTTTTT; CDR3: CASRTTLGTGELFF; D: .; size: .; length: 14; J: TRBJ2-2; V: TRBV7-6
DNA: TGTGCCAGCAGCTTAGAACGGGGGACAGATACGCAGTATTTT; CDR3: CASSLERGTDTQYF; D: .; size: .; length: 14; J: TRBJ2-3; V: TRBV7-9
DNA: TGTGCCTGGAGTGTAGGGGAGGGTGGAGGTTCCAATCAGCCCCAGCATTTT; CDR3: CAWSVGEGGGSNQPQHF; D: .; size: once; length: 17; J: TRBJ1-5; V: TRBV30
DNA: TGTGCCAGCAGTGACTGGGGGGGGGAGAAAAACGAGCAGTACTTC; CDR3: CASSDWGGEKNEQYF; D: TRBD2; size: .; length: 15; J: TRBJ2-7; V: TRBV2
DNA: TGCGCCAGCAGCCCTACCGAGTCCTACGAGCAGTACTTC; CDR3: CASSPTESYEQYF; D: .; size: .; length: 13; J: TRBJ2-7; V: TRBV5-1
DNA: TGCGCCAGCAGCCAAGGTTACAGGGGCCGGACTGAAGCTTTCTTT; CDR3: CASSQGYRGRTEAFF; D: TRBD1; size: .; length: 15; J: TRBJ1-1; V: TRBV4-1
DNA: TGTGCCAGCTCACTACTAGCGGGGGTTACGAACACCGGGGAGCTGTTTTTT; CDR3: CASSLLAGVTNTGELFF; D: TRBD2; size: .; length: 17; J: TRBJ2-2; V: TRBV18
DNA: TGTGCCAGCAGGTTCCTGGGGACAGAATATTCACCCCTCCACTTT; CDR3: CASRFLGTEYSPLHF; D: TRBD1; size: .; length: 15; J: TRBJ1-6; V: TRBV27
DNA: TGTGCCAGCAGAGCGGATTTCGGGACATTTCGCTCCTACAATGAGCAGTTCTTC; CDR3: CASRADFGTFRSYNEQFF; D: .; size: .; length: 18; J: TRBJ2-1; V: TRBV7-6
DNA: TGTGCCAGCACCGTGAGACAGGGAGACACTGAAGCTTTCTTT; CDR3: CASTVRQGDTEAFF; D: TRBD1; size: .; length: 14; J: TRBJ1-1; V: TRBV7-9
DNA: TGTGCCAGCAGCTTAGGGGGGGAATACGAGCAGTACTTC; CDR3: CASSLGGEYEQYF; D: .; size: .; length: 13; J: TRBJ2-7; V: TRBV11-3